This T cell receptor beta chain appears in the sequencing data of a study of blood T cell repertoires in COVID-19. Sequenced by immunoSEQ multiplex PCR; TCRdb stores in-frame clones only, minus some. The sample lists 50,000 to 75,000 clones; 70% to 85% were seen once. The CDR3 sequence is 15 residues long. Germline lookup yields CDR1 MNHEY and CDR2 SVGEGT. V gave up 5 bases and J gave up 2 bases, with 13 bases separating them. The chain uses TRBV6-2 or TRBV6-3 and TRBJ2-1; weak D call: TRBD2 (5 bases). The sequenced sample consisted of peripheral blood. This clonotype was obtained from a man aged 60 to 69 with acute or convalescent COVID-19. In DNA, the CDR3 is TGTGCCAGCAGTGGAAGCGGCCTGGCCTACAATGAGCAGTTCTTC. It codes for CASSGSGLAYNEQFF.